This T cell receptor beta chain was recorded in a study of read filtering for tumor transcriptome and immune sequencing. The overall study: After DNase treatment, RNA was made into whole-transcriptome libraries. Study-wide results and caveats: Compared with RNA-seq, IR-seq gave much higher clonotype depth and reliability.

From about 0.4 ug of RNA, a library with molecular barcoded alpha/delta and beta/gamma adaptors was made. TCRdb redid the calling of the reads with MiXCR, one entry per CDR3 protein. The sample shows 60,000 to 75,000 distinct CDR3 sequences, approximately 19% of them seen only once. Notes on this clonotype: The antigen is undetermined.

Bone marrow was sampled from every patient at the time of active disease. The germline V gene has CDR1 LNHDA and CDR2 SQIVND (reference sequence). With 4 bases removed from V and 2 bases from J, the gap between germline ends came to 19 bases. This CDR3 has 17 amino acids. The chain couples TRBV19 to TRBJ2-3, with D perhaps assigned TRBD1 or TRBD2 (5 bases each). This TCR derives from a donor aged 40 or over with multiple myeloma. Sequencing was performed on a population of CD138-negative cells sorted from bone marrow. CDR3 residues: CASSSLTGARLTDTQYF. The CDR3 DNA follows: TGTGCCAGTAGTAGCCTGACCGGGGCTAGGCTCACAGATACGCAGTATTTT.